The 22 T cell receptor beta chains reported below all come from one sample, sequenced in a study of T-cell reconstitution after alpha-beta-depleted transplantation in children. Unique molecular identifiers were used in preparing the TCRbeta library. Using its own MiXCR run on the PCR reads, TCRdb lists one record per CDR3 protein. The sample comprises some 400,000 distinct CDR3 sequences, roughly 20% of which are singletons, and 3.8% rests with the top ten. Source: PBMCs from the stem cell graft donor, taken from the stem cell graft. These receptor sequences come from a human donor who donated a stem cell graft to a child with acute myeloid leukemia.

This clonotype was detected ten times or more. The rearrangement uses TRBV6-1 and TRBJ2-3; D could derive from TRBD1 or TRBD2 (5 bases each). Germline CDR1 reads MNHNS; CDR2 reads SASEGT. The V end was cut by 7 bases, the J end by 4 bases, with 12 bases between. The CDR3 has 13 residues. The CDR3 DNA follows: TGTGCCAGCAAGACGGGACCCGCAGATACGCAGTATTTT. It encodes CASKTGPADTQYF.

This clonotype has only a few counts. The chain joins TRBV4-1 to TRBJ2-5; the match to TRBD1 covers 10 bases. The J segment lost 2 bases and the V segment lost 3 bases, leaving 3 bases of the junction unmatched. This CDR3 spans 15 amino acids. Looked up from germline, CDR1 is MGHRA and CDR2 is YSYEKL. CDR3 coding DNA: TGCGCCAGCAGCCATGGGACAGGGGATCAAGAGACCCAGTACTTC. Translated, it gives CASSHGTGDQETQYF.

This chain uses TRBV28 with TRBJ1-5, with D possibly TRBD1 on 6 matching bases. Germline loops: CDR1 MDHEN, CDR2 SYDVKM. Trimming removed 8 bases at V and 5 bases at J, with 10 bases between. This CDR3 is 12 amino acids long. The CDR3 loop reads CASWGGDQPQHF. In DNA, the CDR3 is TGTGCCAGCTGGGGGGGCGATCAGCCCCAGCATTTT.

This clonotype was seen only a few times. The rearrangement uses TRBV27 and TRBJ2-7; D might be TRBD1 (6 bases). The germline gives CDR1 MNHEY, CDR2 SMNVEV (reference sequence). Trimming took 5 bases from V and 1 from J, leaving 15 bases between them. The CDR3 has 15 amino acids. CDR3 sequence reads: CASSPPDRPSYEQYF. CDR3 in DNA: TGTGCCAGCAGTCCCCCCGACAGGCCGTCCTACGAGCAGTACTTC.

The chain is built from TRBV7-8 and TRBJ2-7; 8 bases are shared with TRBD1. V gave up 4 bases and J gave up 3 bases; unmatched junction bases: 11. CDR1 and CDR2 (germline): SGHVS, FQNEAQ. The CDR3 loop spans 16 amino acids. The chain's CDR3 is CASSSGGQVDIYEQYF. The CDR3 DNA sequence: TGTGCCAGCAGCTCAGGGGGACAGGTAGACATCTACGAGCAGTACTTC.

The J gene is TRBJ2-7, the V gene TRBV4-3; D gene uncertain. Germline assignment: CDR1 LGHNA and CDR2 YSLEER. The CDR3 consists of 13 residues. The V end was cut by 0 bases, the J end by 3 bases, with 6 bases between. Written as DNA, the CDR3 is TGCGCCAGCAGCCAAGAATTATTCTACGAGCAGTACTTC. Amino acid sequence: CASSQELFYEQYF.

This clonotype was seen only a few times. The CDR3 region has the DNA TGTGCCACCAGCAGCGGACTAGCGGACTTCACAGATACGCAGTATTTT. This translates into CATSSGLADFTDTQYF. The chain is built from TRBV15 and TRBJ2-3, with 10 bases fitting TRBD2. Looked up from germline, CDR1 is LNHNV and CDR2 is YYDKDF (reference sequence). CDR3 size: 16 residues. The V and J ends lost 3 bases and 2 bases, in that order; junction bases with no gene match: 5.

The table lists this clonotype with many counts. The chain joins TRBV20-1 to TRBJ1-6; the match to TRBD1 covers 8 bases. Per the germline V gene, CDR1 is DFQATT and CDR2 is SNEGSKA (reference sequence). This CDR3 spans 14 amino acids. Germline trimming cut 5 bases from V and 6 bases from J; bases unmatched to any gene: 6. DNA for the CDR3: TGCAGTGCTCCCAACAGGGGGTCTAATTCACCCCTCCACTTT. Its translation: CSAPNRGSNSPLHF.

This clonotype has a handful of counts. The chain combines TRBV12-3 or TRBV12-4 with TRBJ2-1, with D perhaps TRBD2 (6 bases). V dropped 5 bases and J dropped 6 bases, with 20 bases sitting between them. This CDR3 spans 16 amino acids. The CDR3 DNA sequence: TGTGCCAGCAGTGACGGGAGTCGCGCTACTACCAATGAGCAGTTCTTC. Amino acids: CASSDGSRATTNEQFF.

The chain carries TRBV28 and TRBJ2-2; a weak D match, TRBD2 (6 bases). The CDR3 sequence is 14 residues long. Germline V CDR1 and CDR2: MDHEN, SYDVKM. Deletions cut 6 bases from V and 1 base from J, with 9 bases between. CDR3: CASRLSGNTGELFF. As DNA, the CDR3 is TGTGCCAGCAGGCTTAGCGGGAACACCGGGGAGCTGTTTTTT.

The rearrangement uses TRBV2 and TRBJ2-7, with D possibly matching TRBD1 (6 bases). The germline gives CDR1 SNHLY, CDR2 FYNNEI. The CDR3 contains 13 residues. Trimming took 4 bases from V and 4 from J, leaving 11 bases between them. CDR3 loop: CASSVGTTYEQYF. CDR3 in DNA: TGTGCCAGCAGTGTGGGGACAACTTACGAGCAGTACTTC.

This clonotype was counted only a few times. The rearrangement joins TRBV20-1 to TRBJ2-7; D is unclear. V lost 5 bases, J lost 2 bases, and 13 bases lay in between. Germline assignment: CDR1 DFQATT and CDR2 SNEGSKA (reference sequence). This CDR3 contains 13 residues. The CDR3 sequence: CSAPRTATYEQYF. CDR3 nucleotides: TGCAGTGCTCCAAGGACGGCAACCTACGAGCAGTACTTC.

CDR3 amino acids: CASSQRGLAGGRTDTQYF. DNA for the CDR3: TGTGCCAGCAGCCAAAGGGGACTAGCGGGAGGGCGCACAGATACGCAGTATTTT. This rearrangement joins TRBV4-2 to TRBJ2-3; 16 bases map to TRBD2. CDR3 length: 18 amino acids. Germline trimming cut 2 bases from V and 1 base from J; bases unmatched to any gene: 3. CDR1 is LGHNA, CDR2 YNFKEQ, per germline.

The chain joins TRBV28 to TRBJ2-5; TRBD2 aligns across 12 bases. With 5 bases clipped from V and 2 bases from J, the junction kept 6 bases outside the gene matches. Germline lookup yields CDR1 MDHEN and CDR2 SYDVKM. This CDR3 has 16 residues. CDR3 DNA: TGTGCCAGCAGTATAAGGACTAGCGGGGCGCAAGAGACCCAGTACTTC. Translation: CASSIRTSGAQETQYF.

This clonotype has at least ten counts. This rearrangement joins TRBV29-1 to TRBJ2-3; TRBD1 aligns across 7 bases. Trimming at V came to 7 bases and at J to 1 base, leaving 2 bases not matched to a gene. Germline V gene sequence: CDR1 SQVTM, CDR2 ANQGSEA. The CDR3 spans 12 residues. CDR3: CSATGGTDTQYF. The CDR3 region has the DNA TGCAGCGCTACAGGGGGCACAGATACGCAGTATTTT.

This clonotype came up many times. V and J are TRBV29-1 and TRBJ2-1; 9 bases align to TRBD2. The junction had 10 bases not matched to a gene; V was cut back by 6 bases and J by 1 base. The CDR3 is 16 amino acids. CDR1 and CDR2 (germline): SQVTM, ANQGSEA. CDR3 nucleotides: TGCAGCGTCCTAACGGCGGGAGGGATGTCCTACAATGAGCAGTTCTTC. It translates to CSVLTAGGMSYNEQFF.

Ten or more counts support this clonotype. The genes are TRBV20-1 and TRBJ2-3; 7 bases map to TRBD2. Germline CDR1 reads DFQATT; CDR2 reads SNEGSKA (reference sequence). Trimming cost V 1 base and J 4 bases; bases outside gene matches: 5. CDR3 length equals 14 residues. The chain's CDR3 is CSARGGSGADTQYF. The CDR3 DNA reads TGCAGTGCTAGAGGCGGGAGCGGGGCAGATACGCAGTATTTT.

There are a few counts of this clonotype. The chain couples TRBV12-3 or TRBV12-4 to TRBJ2-1; the D gene is possibly TRBD2 (5 bases). This CDR3 has 15 residues. Between the trimmed V and J ends, which lost 4 bases and 1 base, there was a span of 11 bases. The CDR3 is CASSYGVLSYNEQFF. The DNA of the CDR3 is TGTGCCAGCAGTTACGGGGTCCTTTCCTACAATGAGCAGTTCTTC.

This clonotype was detected a few times. V is TRBV12-3 or TRBV12-4 and J is TRBJ1-2, with D unresolved. CDR3 length: 13 residues. Trimming left V 5 bases short and J 2 bases short, with 9 bases between. The CDR3 nucleotides read TGTGCCAGCAGTACCACAGTAAACTATGGCTACACCTTC. Its translation: CASSTTVNYGYTF.

The DNA for the CDR3 is TGTGCCAGCAGCCAAGGAGGCGCCGGGGGGGAGACCCAGTACTTC. Protein: CASSQGGAGGETQYF. The rearrangement joins TRBV4-2 to TRBJ2-5, with 7 nucleotides matching TRBD2. V trimming: 1 base; J trimming: 5 bases; junction bases outside the gene matches: 7. In germline, CDR1 is LGHNA, CDR2 YNFKEQ. This CDR3 is built from 15 residues.

This clonotype was found a few times. The chain couples TRBV20-1 to TRBJ1-1; the match to TRBD1 covers 8 bases. V shed 2 bases and J 1 base; nucleotides not matched to a gene: 6. The germline V gene encodes CDR1 DFQATT and CDR2 SNEGSKA (reference sequence). The CDR3 extends over 15 amino acids. CDR3 sequence (DNA): TGCAGTGCTAGACGTGTAGGACAGGGGAACACTGAAGCTTTCTTT. It specifies CSARRVGQGNTEAFF.

The chain links TRBV15 to TRBJ2-3; 12 positions agree with TRBD2. Germline V gene data show CDR1 as LNHNV and CDR2 as YYDKDF (reference sequence). The CDR3 loop spans 16 amino acids. V was pared by 6 bases and J by 7 bases, with 11 bases of the junction left unmatched. CDR3 DNA: TGTGCCACCAGTAATCTAGCGGGAGGGCCATTTTATACGCAGTATTTT. This codes for CATSNLAGGPFYTQYF.